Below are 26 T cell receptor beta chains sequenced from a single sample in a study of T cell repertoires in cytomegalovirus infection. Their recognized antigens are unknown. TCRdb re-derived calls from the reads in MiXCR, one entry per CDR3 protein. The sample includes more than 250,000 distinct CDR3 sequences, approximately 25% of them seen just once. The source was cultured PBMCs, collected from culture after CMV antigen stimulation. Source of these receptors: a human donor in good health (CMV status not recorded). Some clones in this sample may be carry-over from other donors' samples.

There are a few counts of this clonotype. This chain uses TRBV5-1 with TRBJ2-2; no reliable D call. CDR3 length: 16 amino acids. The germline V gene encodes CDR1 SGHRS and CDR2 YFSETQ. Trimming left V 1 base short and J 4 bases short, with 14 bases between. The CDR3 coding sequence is TGCGCCAGCAGCTTGCCCGACTGGACGGGCACCGGGGAGCTGTTTTTT. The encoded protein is CASSLPDWTGTGELFF.

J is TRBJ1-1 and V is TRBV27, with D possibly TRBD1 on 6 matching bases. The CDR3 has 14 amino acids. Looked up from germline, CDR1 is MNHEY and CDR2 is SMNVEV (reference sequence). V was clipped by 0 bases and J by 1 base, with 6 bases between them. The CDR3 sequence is CASSLSGANTEAFF. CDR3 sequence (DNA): TGTGCCAGCAGTTTATCGGGGGCGAACACTGAAGCTTTCTTT.

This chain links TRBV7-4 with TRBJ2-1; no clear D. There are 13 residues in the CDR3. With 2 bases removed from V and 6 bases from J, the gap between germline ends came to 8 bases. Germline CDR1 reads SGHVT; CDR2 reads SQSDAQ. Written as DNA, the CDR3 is TGTGCCAGCAGCTTACGGACCCCCAATGAGCAGTTCTTC. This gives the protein CASSLRTPNEQFF.

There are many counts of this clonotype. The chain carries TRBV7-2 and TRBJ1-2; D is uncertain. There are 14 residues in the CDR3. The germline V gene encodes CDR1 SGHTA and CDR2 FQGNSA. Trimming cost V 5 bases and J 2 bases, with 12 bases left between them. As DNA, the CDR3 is TGTGCCAGCAGCGGTCGTACTTTCAACTATGGCTACACCTTC. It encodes CASSGRTFNYGYTF. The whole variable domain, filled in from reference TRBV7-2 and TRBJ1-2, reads GAGVSQSPSNKVTEKGKDVELRCDPISGHTALYWYRQSLGQGLEFLIYFQGNSAPDKSGLPSDRFSAERTGGSVSTLTIQRTQQEDSAVYLCASSGRTFNYGYTFGSGTRLTVV.

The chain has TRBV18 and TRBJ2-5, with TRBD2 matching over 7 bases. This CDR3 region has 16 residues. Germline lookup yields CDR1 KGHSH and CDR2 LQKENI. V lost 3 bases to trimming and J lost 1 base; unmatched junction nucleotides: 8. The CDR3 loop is CASSPLSGNSQETQYF. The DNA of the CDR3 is TGTGCCAGCTCACCCCTGAGCGGGAATTCCCAAGAGACCCAGTACTTC.

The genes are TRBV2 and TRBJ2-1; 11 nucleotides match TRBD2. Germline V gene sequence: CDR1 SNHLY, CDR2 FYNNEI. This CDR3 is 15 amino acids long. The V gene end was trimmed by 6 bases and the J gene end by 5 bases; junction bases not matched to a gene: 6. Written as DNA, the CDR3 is TGTGCCAGCAGCCCAACTAGCGGGGGCAACAATGAGCAGTTCTTC. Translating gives CASSPTSGGNNEQFF.

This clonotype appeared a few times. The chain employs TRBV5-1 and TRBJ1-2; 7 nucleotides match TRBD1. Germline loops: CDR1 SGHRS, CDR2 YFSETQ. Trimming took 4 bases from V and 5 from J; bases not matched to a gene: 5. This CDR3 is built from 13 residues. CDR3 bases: TGCGCCAGCAGCCAGGGACAGAAGTATGGCTACACCTTC. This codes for CASSQGQKYGYTF.

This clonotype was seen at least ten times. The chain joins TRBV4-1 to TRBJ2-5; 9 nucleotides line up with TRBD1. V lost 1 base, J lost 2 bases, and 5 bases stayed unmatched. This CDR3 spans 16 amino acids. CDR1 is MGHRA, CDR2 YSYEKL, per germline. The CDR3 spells CASSQGGTGNQETQYF. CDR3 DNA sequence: TGCGCCAGCAGCCAAGGCGGGACAGGGAATCAAGAGACCCAGTACTTC.

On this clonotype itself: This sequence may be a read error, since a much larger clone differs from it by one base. The CDR3 is CASSPGTSGIEQYF. The DNA for the CDR3 is TGTGCCAGCAGCCCCGGGACTAGCGGGATCGAGCAGTACTTC. V and J are TRBV6-2 or TRBV6-3 and TRBJ2-7; 13 nucleotides align to TRBD2. The CDR3 sequence is 14 residues long. Germline CDR1 MNHEY, CDR2 SVGEGT. J was trimmed by 6 bases and V by 6 bases; bases with no gene match: 5.

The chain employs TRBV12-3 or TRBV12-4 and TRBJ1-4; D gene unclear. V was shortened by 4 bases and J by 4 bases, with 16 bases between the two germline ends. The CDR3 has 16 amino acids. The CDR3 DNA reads TGTGCCAGCAGTTGGCCCGGGAGAGGACGTAATGAAAAACTGTTTTTT. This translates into CASSWPGRGRNEKLFF.

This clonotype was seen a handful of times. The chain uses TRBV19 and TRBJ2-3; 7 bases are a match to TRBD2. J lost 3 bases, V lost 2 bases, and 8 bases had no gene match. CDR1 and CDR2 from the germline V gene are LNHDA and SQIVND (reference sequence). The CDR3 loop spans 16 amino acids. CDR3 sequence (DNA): TGTGCCAGTAGTATATCGATCGGGGGAGGGACAGATACGCAGTATTTT. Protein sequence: CASSISIGGGTDTQYF.

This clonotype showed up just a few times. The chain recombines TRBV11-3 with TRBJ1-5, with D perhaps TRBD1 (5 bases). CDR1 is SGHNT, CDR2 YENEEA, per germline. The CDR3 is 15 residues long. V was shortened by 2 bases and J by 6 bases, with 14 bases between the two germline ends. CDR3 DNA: TGTGCCAGCAGCTTAACCGGGGGACCTGGTCAGCCCCAGCATTTT. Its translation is CASSLTGGPGQPQHF. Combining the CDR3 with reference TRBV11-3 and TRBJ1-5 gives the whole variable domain EAGVVQSPRYKIIEKKQPVAFWCNPISGHNTLYWYLQNLGQGPELLIRYENEEAVDDSQLPKDRFSAERLKGVDSTLKIQPAELGDSAVYLCASSLTGGPGQPQHFGDGTRLSIL.

The CDR3, as DNA: TGTGCCAGCAGCTTAGGGGGGCCGGGTGTGAATGAGCAGTTCTTC. Amino acids: CASSLGGPGVNEQFF. This rearrangement joins TRBV7-2 to TRBJ2-1; the D gene is possibly TRBD1 (6 bases). This CDR3 is built from 15 residues. V lost 1 base and J lost 7, with 14 bases in between. Germline loops: CDR1 SGHTA, CDR2 FQGNSA. Together with reference TRBV7-2 and TRBJ2-1, the CDR3 gives the full variable domain: GAGVSQSPSNKVTEKGKDVELRCDPISGHTALYWYRQSLGQGLEFLIYFQGNSAPDKSGLPSDRFSAERTGGSVSTLTIQRTQQEDSAVYLCASSLGGPGVNEQFFGPGTRLTVL.

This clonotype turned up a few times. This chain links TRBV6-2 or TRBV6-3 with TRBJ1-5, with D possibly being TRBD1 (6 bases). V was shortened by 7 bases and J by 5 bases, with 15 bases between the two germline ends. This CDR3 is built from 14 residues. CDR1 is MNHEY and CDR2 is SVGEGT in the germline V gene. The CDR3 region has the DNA TGTGCCAGCAAGGAGACAGGCAACTATCAGCCCCAGCATTTT. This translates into CASKETGNYQPQHF.

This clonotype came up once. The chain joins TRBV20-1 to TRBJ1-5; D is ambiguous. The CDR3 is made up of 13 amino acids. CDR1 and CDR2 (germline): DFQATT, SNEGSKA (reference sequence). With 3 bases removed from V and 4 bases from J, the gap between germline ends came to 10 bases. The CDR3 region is CSASYGVNQPQHF. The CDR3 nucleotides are TGCAGTGCTAGTTACGGGGTGAATCAGCCCCAGCATTTT.

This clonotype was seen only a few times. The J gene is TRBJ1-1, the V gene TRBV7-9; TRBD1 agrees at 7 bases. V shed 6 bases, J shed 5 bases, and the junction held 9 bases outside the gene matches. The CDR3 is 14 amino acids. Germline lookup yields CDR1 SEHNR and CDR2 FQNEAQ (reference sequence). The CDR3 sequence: CASRVRQGGTEAFF. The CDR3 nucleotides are TGTGCCAGCAGGGTTCGACAGGGTGGAACTGAAGCTTTCTTT. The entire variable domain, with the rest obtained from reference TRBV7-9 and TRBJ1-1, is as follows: DTGVSQNPRHKITKRGQNVTFRCDPISEHNRLYWYRQTLGQGPEFLTYFQNEAQLEKSRLLSDRFSAERPKGSFSTLEIQRTEQGDSAMYLCASRVRQGGTEAFFGQGTRLTVV.

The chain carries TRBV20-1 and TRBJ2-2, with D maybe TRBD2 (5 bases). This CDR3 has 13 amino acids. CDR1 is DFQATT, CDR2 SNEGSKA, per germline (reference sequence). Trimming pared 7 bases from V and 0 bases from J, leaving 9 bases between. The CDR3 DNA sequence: TGCAGTGGCCGGGGAACGAACACCGGGGAGCTGTTTTTT. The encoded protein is CSGRGTNTGELFF.

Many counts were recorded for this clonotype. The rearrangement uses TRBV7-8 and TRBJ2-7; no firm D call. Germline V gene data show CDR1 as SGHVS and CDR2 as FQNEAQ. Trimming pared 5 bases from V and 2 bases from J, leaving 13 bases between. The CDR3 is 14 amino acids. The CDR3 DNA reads TGTGCCAGCAGCAAAGAAGGCCAGGCCTACGAGCAGTACTTC. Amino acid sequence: CASSKEGQAYEQYF.

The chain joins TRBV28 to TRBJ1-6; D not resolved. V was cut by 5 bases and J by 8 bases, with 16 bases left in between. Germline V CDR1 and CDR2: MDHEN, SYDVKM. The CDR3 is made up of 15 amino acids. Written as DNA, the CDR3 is TGTGCCAGCAGTACAGAAGGCCTTGGACATTCACCCCTCCACTTT. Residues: CASSTEGLGHSPLHF.

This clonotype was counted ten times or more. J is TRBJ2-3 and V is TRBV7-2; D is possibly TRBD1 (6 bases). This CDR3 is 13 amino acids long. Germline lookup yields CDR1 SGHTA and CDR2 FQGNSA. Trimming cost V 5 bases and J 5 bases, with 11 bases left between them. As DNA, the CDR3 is TGTGCCAGCAGCGCGGACAGCCTAGATACGCAGTATTTT. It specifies CASSADSLDTQYF. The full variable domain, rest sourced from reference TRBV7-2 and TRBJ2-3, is GAGVSQSPSNKVTEKGKDVELRCDPISGHTALYWYRQSLGQGLEFLIYFQGNSAPDKSGLPSDRFSAERTGGSVSTLTIQRTQQEDSAVYLCASSADSLDTQYFGPGTRLTVL.

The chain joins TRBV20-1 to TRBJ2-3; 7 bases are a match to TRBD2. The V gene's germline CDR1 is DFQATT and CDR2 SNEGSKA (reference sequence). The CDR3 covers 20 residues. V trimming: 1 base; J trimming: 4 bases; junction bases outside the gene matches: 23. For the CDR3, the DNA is TGCAGTGCTAGAGGAATCGTGGGGGGTAGCGGGTTTCCACGCCCAGATACGCAGTATTTT. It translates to CSARGIVGGSGFPRPDTQYF.

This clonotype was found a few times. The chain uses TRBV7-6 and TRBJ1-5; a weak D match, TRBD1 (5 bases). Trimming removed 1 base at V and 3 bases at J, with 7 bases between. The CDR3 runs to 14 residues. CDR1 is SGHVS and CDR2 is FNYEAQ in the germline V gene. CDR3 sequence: CASSLEGLNQPQHF. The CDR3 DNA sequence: TGTGCCAGCAGCTTAGAGGGGCTCAATCAGCCCCAGCATTTT.

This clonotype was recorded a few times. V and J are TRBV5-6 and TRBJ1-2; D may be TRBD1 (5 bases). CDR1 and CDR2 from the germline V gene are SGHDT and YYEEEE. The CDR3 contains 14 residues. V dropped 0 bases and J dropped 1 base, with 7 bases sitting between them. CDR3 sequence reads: CASSLERGNYGYTF. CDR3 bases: TGTGCCAGCAGCTTGGAAAGGGGTAACTATGGCTACACCTTC.

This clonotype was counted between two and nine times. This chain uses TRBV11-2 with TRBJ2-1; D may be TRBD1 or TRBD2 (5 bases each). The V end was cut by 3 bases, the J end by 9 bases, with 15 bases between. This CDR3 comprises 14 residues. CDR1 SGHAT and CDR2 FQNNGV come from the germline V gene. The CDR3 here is CASSLIRGAIEQFF. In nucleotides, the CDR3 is TGTGCCAGCAGCTTGATCCGGGGCGCGATTGAGCAGTTCTTC.

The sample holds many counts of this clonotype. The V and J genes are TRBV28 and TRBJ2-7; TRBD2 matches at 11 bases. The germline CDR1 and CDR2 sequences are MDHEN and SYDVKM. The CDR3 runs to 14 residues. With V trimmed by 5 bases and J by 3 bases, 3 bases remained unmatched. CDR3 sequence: CASSPGTSGYEQYF. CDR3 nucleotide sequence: TGTGCCAGCAGTCCCGGGACTAGCGGCTACGAGCAGTACTTC. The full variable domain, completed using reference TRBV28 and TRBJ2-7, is DVKVTQSSRYLVKRTGEKVFLECVQDMDHENMFWYRQDPGLGLRLIYFSYDVKMKEKGDIPEGYSVSREKKERFSLILESASTNQTSMYLCASSPGTSGYEQYFGPGTRLTVT.

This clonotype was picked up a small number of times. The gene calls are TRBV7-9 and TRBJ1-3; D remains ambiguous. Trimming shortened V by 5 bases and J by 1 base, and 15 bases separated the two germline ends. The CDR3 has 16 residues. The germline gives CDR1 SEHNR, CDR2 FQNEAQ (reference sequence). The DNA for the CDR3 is TGTGCCAGCAGCCTCAGGAGAGGCGTATCTGGAAACACCATATATTTT. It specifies CASSLRRGVSGNTIYF.